This T cell receptor (beta chain) was recovered during a study of cytomegalovirus exposure and HLA in healthy donors. General study points: For most TCR sequences rarity was the rule, although some public TCRs occurred in many donors. Fewer N-insertions than the approximately 700-donor mean were reportedly shown by an Asian-associated ancestry cluster in a later analysis.

All the people who gave samples were healthy bone marrow donors. The J segment lost 5 bases and the V segment lost 0 bases, leaving 18 bases of the junction unmatched. CDR1 SNHLY and CDR2 FYNNEI come from the germline V gene. CDR3 length equals 21 residues. Points on this clone: Antigen unknown.

Primers for the PCR totalled 60 Vbeta and 13 Jbeta. The repertoire was sequenced with immunoSEQ multiplex PCR; TCRdb's copy has only in-frame clones and lacks some. The profile covers some 150,000 clones, with 65% to 90% appearing a single time and 5% to 7.5% taken by the ten largest. Sequences were obtained from PBMCs. The J gene is TRBJ2-7, the V gene TRBV2; 14 bases agree with TRBD2. The source is a woman in her forties or fifties in good health and CMV-seropositive. The CDR3 DNA reads as TGTGCCAGCAGTGAAGCGCGGGGAAGGACTAGCGGGGGGCTAGTGAGACACGAGCAGTACTTC. Translation: CASSEARGRTSGGLVRHEQYF.